The rows below give T cell receptor beta chains drawn from one sample of a study of cytomegalovirus exposure and HLA in healthy donors. Sequenced by immunoSEQ multiplex PCR; TCRdb stores in-frame clones only, minus some. The sample has some 150,000 clones, around 90% seen once. The sample was PBMCs. These receptors came from a man aged 18 to 29 in good health and CMV-seropositive. The CDR3 runs from the conserved cysteine through the conserved F or W. D genes are given only for firm matches. The size field is filled for only some rows; it gives once, few, many or a size class.

length	size	D	V	J	CDR3	DNA
13	-	-	TRBV6-5	TRBJ1-1	CASSFSSNTEAFF	TGTGCCAGCAGTTTTTCATCGAACACTGAAGCTTTCTTT
15	-	-	TRBV2	TRBJ1-5	CASSAGDRVGQPQHF	TGTGCCAGCAGTGCAGGGGATCGGGTGGGTCAGCCCCAGCATTTT
16	-	TRBD2	TRBV19	TRBJ2-1	CASSLGLAGGGHEQFF	TGTGCCAGTAGTCTCGGACTAGCGGGGGGCGGACATGAGCAGTTCTTC
16	-	TRBD2	TRBV7-6	TRBJ2-2	CASSLSSGGNTGELFF	TGTGCCAGCAGCTTATCTAGCGGAGGGAACACCGGGGAGCTGTTTTTT
14	-	-	TRBV7-9	TRBJ2-1	CASSPVTPSDEQFF	TGTGCCAGCAGCCCGGTAACCCCATCCGATGAGCAGTTCTTC
14	-	TRBD1	TRBV6-1	TRBJ2-3	CASRPTGATDTQYF	TGTGCCAGCAGACCCACAGGGGCCACAGATACGCAGTATTTT
12	-	TRBD1	TRBV6-1	TRBJ1-1	CASIGTGSEAFF	TGTGCCAGCATAGGGACAGGGAGTGAAGCTTTCTTT
13	-	TRBD1	TRBV11-2	TRBJ1-2	CASSLAGGGGYTF	TGTGCCAGCAGCTTGGCAGGGGGCGGTGGCTACACCTTC
15	-	TRBD2	TRBV5-4	TRBJ2-1	CASSKGLAGESEQFF	TGTGCCAGCAGCAAGGGACTAGCGGGAGAAAGTGAGCAGTTCTTC
18	-	-	TRBV4-1	TRBJ1-3	CASSQRRFDRTSGNTIYF	TGCGCCAGCAGCCAACGCCGCTTCGACAGGACTTCTGGAAACACCATATATTTT
16	-	TRBD1	TRBV7-9	TRBJ1-2	CASSTDRVTLNFGYTF	TGTGCCAGCAGCACGGACAGGGTAACCCTCAATTTTGGCTACACCTTC
15	-	TRBD2	TRBV7-2	TRBJ2-3	CASSFTSGSTDTQYF	TGTGCCAGCAGCTTTACTAGCGGGAGCACAGATACGCAGTATTTT
14	-	-	TRBV5-1	TRBJ2-7	CASRNQGPSYEQYF	TGCGCCAGCAGGAATCAGGGCCCGTCCTACGAGCAGTACTTC
12	few	TRBD1	TRBV6-4	TRBJ1-1	CASYRGNTEAFF	TGTGCCAGCTACAGGGGGAACACTGAAGCTTTCTTT
15	once	-	TRBV28	TRBJ1-3	CASSSQGGAGHTIYF	TGTGCCAGCAGTTCTCAAGGGGGGGCGGGTCACACCATATATTTT
16	-	-	TRBV6-4	TRBJ1-1	CASNNFPGDSNTEAFF	TGTGCCAGCAACAACTTCCCCGGAGATTCCAACACTGAAGCTTTCTTT
13	-	TRBD1	TRBV6-1	TRBJ1-3	CATYRGSGNTIYF	TGTGCCACTTACAGGGGATCTGGAAACACCATATATTTT
12	-	-	TRBV30	TRBJ2-2	CAWTTNTGELFF	TGTGCCTGGACAACGAACACCGGGGAGCTGTTTTTT
14	once	-	TRBV5-1	TRBJ2-5	CASSLWTGGGTQYF	TGCGCCAGCAGCCTGTGGACAGGAGGGGGGACCCAGTACTTC
13	-	-	TRBV7-7	TRBJ1-1	CASSLGQNTEAFF	TGTGCTAGCAGCTTAGGACAGAACACTGAAGCTTTCTTT
15	-	TRBD1	TRBV5-1	TRBJ1-4	CASSLAGGRGEKLFF	TGCGCCAGCAGCTTGGCAGGGGGCAGGGGTGAAAAACTGTTTTTT
11	-	-	TRBV6-5	TRBJ2-5	CASSLNQAQYF	TGTGCCAGCAGTCTTAACCAGGCCCAGTACTTC